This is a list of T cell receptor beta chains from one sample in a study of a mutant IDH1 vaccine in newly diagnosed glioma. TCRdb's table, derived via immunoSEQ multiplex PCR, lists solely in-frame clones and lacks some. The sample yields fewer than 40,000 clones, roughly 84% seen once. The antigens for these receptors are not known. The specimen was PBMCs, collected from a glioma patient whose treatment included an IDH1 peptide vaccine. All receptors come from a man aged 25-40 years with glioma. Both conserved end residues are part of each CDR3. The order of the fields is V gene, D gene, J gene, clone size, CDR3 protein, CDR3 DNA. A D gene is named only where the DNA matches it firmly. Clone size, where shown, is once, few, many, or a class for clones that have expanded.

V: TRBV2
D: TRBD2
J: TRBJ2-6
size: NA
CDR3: CASDLAGAFFSGANVLTF
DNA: TGTGCCAGCGACCTAGCGGGAGCTTTCTTCTCTGGGGCCAACGTCCTGACTTTC

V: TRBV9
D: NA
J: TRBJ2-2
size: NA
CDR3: CASSVGPGAGELFF
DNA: TGTGCCAGCAGCGTAGGCCCAGGCGCCGGGGAGCTGTTTTTT

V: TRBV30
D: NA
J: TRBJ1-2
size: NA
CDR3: CAWSVFRGNYGYTF
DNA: TGTGCCTGGAGTGTATTTCGGGGTAACTATGGCTACACCTTC

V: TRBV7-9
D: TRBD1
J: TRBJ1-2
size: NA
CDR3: CASSPVTGGVSYGYTF
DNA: TGTGCCAGCAGTCCCGTAACAGGGGGCGTCTCCTATGGCTACACCTTC

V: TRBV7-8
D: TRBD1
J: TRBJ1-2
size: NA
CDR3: CASSLPGTGPNYGYTF
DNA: TGTGCCAGCAGCTTACCCGGGACAGGGCCGAACTATGGCTACACCTTC

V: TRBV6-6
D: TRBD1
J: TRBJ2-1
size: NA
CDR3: CASSNTGAPLNNEQFF
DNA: TGTGCCAGCAGTAATACAGGGGCCCCTCTTAACAATGAGCAGTTCTTC

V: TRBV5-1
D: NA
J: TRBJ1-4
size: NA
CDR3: CASSLAGGLVDEKLFF
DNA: TGCGCCAGCAGCTTGGCCGGAGGGCTTGTCGATGAAAAACTGTTTTTT

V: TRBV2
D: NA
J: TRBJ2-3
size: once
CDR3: CASSGLFTDTQYF
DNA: TGTGCCAGCAGCGGACTCTTCACAGATACGCAGTATTTT

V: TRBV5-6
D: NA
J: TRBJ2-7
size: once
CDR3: CASSLVGPHGEQYF
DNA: TGTGCCAGCAGCTTGGTCGGACCGCACGGCGAGCAGTACTTC

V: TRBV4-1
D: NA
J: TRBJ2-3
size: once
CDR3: CASSQDPASVRGDTQYF
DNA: TGCGCCAGCAGCCAAGATCCCGCTAGCGTACGAGGGGATACGCAGTATTTT

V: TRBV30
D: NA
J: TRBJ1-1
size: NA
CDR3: CAWSPPWGWGSTEAFF
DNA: TGTGCCTGGAGTCCCCCGTGGGGCTGGGGCAGCACTGAAGCTTTCTTT

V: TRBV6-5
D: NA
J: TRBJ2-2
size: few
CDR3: CASSSGVWGTGELFF
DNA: TGTGCCAGCAGTTCGGGGGTTTGGGGCACCGGGGAGCTGTTTTTT

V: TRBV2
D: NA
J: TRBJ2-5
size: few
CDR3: CASQGLNHPLEETQYF
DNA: TGTGCCAGCCAAGGACTAAACCATCCGCTAGAGGAGACCCAGTACTTC

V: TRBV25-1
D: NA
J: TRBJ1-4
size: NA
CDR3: CASSELATTVNEKLFF
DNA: TGTGCCAGCAGTGAATTGGCCACGACAGTTAATGAAAAACTGTTTTTT

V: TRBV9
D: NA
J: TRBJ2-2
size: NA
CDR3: CASSPLFGLEAGELFF
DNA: TGTGCCAGCAGCCCTTTATTCGGGCTAGAGGCCGGGGAGCTGTTTTTT

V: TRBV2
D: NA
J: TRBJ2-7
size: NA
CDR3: CASTPGTSPHSYEQYF
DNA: TGTGCCAGCACCCCCGGGACTTCCCCCCACTCCTACGAGCAGTACTTC

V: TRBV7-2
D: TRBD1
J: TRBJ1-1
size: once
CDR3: CASSPRDRDTEAFF
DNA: TGTGCCAGCAGCCCCCGGGACAGGGACACTGAAGCTTTCTTT

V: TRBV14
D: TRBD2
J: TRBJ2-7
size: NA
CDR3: CASSHASSGTSSYEQYF
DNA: TGTGCCAGCAGCCACGCTTCTAGCGGGACTAGCTCCTACGAGCAGTACTTC

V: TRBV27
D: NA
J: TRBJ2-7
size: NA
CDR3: CASSAGGPSNYEQYF
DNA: TGTGCCAGCAGTGCCGGGGGCCCCTCCAACTACGAGCAGTACTTC

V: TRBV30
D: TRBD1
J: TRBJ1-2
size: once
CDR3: CAWSPFDRGPPGANYGYTF
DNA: TGTGCCTGGAGCCCCTTCGACAGGGGCCCCCCTGGGGCTAACTATGGCTACACCTTC

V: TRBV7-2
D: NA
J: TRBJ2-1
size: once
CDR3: CASSLSDRLGNEQFF
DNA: TGTGCCAGCAGCTTAAGCGATAGGTTGGGAAATGAGCAGTTCTTC

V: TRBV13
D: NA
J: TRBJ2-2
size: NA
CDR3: CASSRGDAGELFF
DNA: TGTGCCAGCAGCAGGGGCGACGCCGGGGAGCTGTTTTTT

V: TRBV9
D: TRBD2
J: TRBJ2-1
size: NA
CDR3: CASSAGLADYNEQFF
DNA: TGTGCCAGCAGCGCGGGACTAGCGGACTACAATGAGCAGTTCTTC

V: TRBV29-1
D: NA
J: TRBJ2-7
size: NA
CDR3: CSVEVARTVSYYEQYF
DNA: TGCAGCGTTGAAGTGGCTCGGACGGTGAGCTACTACGAGCAGTACTTC

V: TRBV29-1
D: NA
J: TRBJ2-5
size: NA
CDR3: CSVEQLFQETQYF
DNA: TGCAGCGTTGAGCAGCTGTTCCAAGAGACCCAGTACTTC

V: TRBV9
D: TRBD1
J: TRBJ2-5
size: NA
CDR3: CASSHPRTGDRRETQYF
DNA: TGTGCCAGCAGCCACCCCAGGACAGGGGACCGGCGCGAGACCCAGTACTTC

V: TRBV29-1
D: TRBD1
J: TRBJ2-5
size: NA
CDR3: CSVGQGETQYF
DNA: TGCAGCGTTGGACAGGGAGAGACCCAGTACTTC

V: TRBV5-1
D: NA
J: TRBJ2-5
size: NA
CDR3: CASKYEPSWGETQYF
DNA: TGCGCCAGCAAATATGAGCCATCCTGGGGAGAGACCCAGTACTTC

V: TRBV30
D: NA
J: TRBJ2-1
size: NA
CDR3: CAWSPTGGGNEQFF
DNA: TGTGCCTGGAGTCCGACGGGGGGCGGCAATGAGCAGTTCTTC

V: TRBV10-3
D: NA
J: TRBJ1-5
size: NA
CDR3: CAIKPGPGNQPQHF
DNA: TGTGCCATCAAACCGGGGCCCGGCAATCAGCCCCAGCATTTT

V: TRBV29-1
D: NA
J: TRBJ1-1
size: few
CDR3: CSTLGTEAFF
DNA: TGCAGCACACTGGGCACTGAAGCTTTCTTT

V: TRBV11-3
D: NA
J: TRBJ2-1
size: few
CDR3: CASSLAGTYNEQFF
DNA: TGTGCCAGCAGCTTAGCCGGGACCTACAATGAGCAGTTCTTC

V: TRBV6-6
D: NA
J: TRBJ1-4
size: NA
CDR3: CASRRGTNEKLFF
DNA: TGTGCCAGCAGGCGTGGGACTAATGAAAAACTGTTTTTT

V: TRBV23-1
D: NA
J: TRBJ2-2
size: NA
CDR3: CASSRRGELGTGELFF
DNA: TGCGCCAGCAGTCGCAGGGGGGAGCTCGGCACCGGGGAGCTGTTTTTT

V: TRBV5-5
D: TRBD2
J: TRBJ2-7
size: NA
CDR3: CASSLRTSPRTYEQYF
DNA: TGTGCCAGCAGCCTTCGGACTAGTCCCAGGACCTACGAGCAGTACTTC

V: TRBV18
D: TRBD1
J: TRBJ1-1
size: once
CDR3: CASSPTRGGTEAFF
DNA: TGTGCCAGCTCACCGACCAGGGGGGGGACTGAAGCTTTCTTT

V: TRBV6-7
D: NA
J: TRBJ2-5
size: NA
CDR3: CASSQRKGGRGETQYF
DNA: TGTGCCAGCAGTCAAAGGAAGGGGGGCCGGGGGGAGACCCAGTACTTC

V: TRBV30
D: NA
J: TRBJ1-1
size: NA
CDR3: CAWKQGRRNTEAFF
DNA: TGTGCCTGGAAACAGGGTCGTAGGAACACTGAAGCTTTCTTT

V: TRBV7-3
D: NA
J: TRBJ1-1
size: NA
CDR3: CASSLSSGNTEAFF
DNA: TGTGCCAGCAGCTTAAGTTCAGGGAACACTGAAGCTTTCTTT

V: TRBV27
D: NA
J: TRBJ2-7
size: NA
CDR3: CASSFSGTPYEQYF
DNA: TGTGCCAGCAGTTTCTCCGGGACACCCTACGAGCAGTACTTC

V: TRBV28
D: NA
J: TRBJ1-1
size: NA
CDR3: CASSLNTAGTEAFF
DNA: TGTGCCAGCAGTTTGAATACGGCAGGGACTGAAGCTTTCTTT

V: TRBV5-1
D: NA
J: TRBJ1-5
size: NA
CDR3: CASSFDGGRGQPQHF
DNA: TGCGCCAGCAGCTTCGACGGCGGAAGGGGTCAGCCCCAGCATTTT

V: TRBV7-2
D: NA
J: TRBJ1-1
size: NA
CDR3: CASSPQIPNTEAFF
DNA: TGTGCCAGCAGCCCGCAGATCCCGAACACTGAAGCTTTCTTT

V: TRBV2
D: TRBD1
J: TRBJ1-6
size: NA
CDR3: CASSVTGARGTLHF
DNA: TGTGCCAGCAGCGTGACAGGGGCGCGAGGAACCCTCCACTTT

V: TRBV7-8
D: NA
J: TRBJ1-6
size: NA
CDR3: CASSQEGTGGWTLHF
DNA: TGTGCCAGCAGCCAGGAGGGCACCGGAGGATGGACCCTCCACTTT

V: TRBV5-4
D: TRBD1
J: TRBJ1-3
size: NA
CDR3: CASSSDRDGNTIYF
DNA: TGTGCCAGCAGCTCTGACAGGGACGGAAACACCATATATTTT

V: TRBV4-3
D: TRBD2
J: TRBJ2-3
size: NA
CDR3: CASSSRLAGKDTQYF
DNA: TGCGCCAGCAGCTCCCGACTAGCGGGGAAAGATACGCAGTATTTT

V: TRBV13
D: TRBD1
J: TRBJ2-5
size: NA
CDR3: CASSLDGTVQETQYF
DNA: TGTGCCAGCAGCTTAGACGGGACAGTTCAAGAGACCCAGTACTTC

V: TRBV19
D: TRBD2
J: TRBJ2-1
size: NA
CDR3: CASSPNPGLAGSSYNEQFF
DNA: TGTGCCAGTAGTCCAAATCCGGGACTAGCGGGATCCTCCTACAATGAGCAGTTCTTC

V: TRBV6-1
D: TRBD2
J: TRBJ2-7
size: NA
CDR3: CASISSGSPHEQYF
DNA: TGTGCCAGCATTTCAAGCGGGAGCCCCCACGAGCAGTACTTC

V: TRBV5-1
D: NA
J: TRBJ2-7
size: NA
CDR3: CASSRGSPYEQYF
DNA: TGCGCCAGCAGTCGGGGGTCCCCCTACGAGCAGTACTTC

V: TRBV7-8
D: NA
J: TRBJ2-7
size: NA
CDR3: CASSSLGVPYEQYF
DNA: TGTGCCAGCAGCTCACTCGGGGTCCCCTACGAGCAGTACTTC

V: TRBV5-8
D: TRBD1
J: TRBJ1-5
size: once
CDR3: CASSLLAGGLRGNQPQHF
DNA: TGTGCCAGCAGCTTGTTGGCAGGGGGCTTGAGGGGCAATCAGCCCCAGCATTTT

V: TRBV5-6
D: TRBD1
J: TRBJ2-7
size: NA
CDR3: CASSLDSGQVFPYEQYF
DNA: TGTGCCAGCAGCTTGGACTCGGGACAGGTCTTTCCCTACGAGCAGTACTTC

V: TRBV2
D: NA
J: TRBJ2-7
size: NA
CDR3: CASTGRDTDEQYF
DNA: TGTGCCAGCACTGGACGGGACACGGACGAGCAGTACTTC